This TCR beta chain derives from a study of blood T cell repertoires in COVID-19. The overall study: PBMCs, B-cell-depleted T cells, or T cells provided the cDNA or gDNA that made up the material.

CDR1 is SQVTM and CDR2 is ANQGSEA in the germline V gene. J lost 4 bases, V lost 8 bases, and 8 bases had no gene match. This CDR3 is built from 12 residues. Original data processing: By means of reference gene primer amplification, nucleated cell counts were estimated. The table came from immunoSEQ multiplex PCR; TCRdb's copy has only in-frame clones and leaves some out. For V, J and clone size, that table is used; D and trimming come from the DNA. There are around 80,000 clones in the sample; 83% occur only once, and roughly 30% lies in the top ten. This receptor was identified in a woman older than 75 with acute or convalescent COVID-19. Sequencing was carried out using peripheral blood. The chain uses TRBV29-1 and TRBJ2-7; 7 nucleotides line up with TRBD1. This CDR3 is CSYRQGPYEQYF. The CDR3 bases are TGCAGCTATAGACAGGGACCGTACGAGCAGTACTTC.